This T cell receptor (beta chain) was found in a study of blood T cells in healthy people across ages. Trimming cost V 0 bases and J 6 bases, with 12 bases left between them. The CDR3 spans 15 residues. The germline gives CDR1 PRHDT, CDR2 FYEKMQ (reference sequence). Next came a second PCR, run for about 6 to 11 cycles, which used a sample-barcoded 5' primer along with a J-beta primer mix. TCRdb fed the 5' RACE reads into MiXCR, producing one record per CDR3 protein. The sample yields 1.4 million or so distinct CDR3 sequences, 35% to 45% seen once. With regard to this clonotype: Its antigen is undetermined.

Notes on the study in general: Fewer expanded clones and more diversity marked long-lived versus aged donors.

This clonotype was obtained from a woman in her late teens or twenties in good health. V usage is TRBV13 and J usage is TRBJ2-1; weak D call: TRBD2 (6 bases). The sequencing sample was made of blood. CDR3 residues: CASSLGPVAANEQFF. The CDR3 DNA reads as TGTGCCAGCAGCTTAGGTCCAGTAGCGGCCAATGAGCAGTTCTTC.